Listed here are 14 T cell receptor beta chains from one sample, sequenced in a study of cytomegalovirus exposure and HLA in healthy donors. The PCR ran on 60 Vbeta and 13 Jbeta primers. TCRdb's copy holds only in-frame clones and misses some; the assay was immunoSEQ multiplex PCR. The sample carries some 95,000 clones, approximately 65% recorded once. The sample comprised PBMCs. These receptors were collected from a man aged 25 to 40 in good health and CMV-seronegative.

The CDR3 region is CASSMMSGYEKLFF. CDR3 DNA: TGTGCCAGCAGTATGATGTCAGGTTATGAAAAACTGTTTTTT. The chain uses TRBV6-1 and TRBJ1-4; D not certain. The CDR3 extends over 14 amino acids. Germline V lookup: CDR1 MNHNS, CDR2 SASEGT. Trimming shortened V by 5 bases and J by 6 bases, and 13 bases separated the two germline ends.

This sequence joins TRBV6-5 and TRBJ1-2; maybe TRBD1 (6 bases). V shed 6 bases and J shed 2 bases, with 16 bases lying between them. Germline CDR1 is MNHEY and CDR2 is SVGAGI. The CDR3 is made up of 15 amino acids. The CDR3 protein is CASSQVPGQNYGYTF. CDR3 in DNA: TGTGCCAGCAGCCAAGTCCCCGGACAGAACTATGGCTACACCTTC.

The CDR3 here is CASTLIGGQGEAFF. The CDR3 DNA reads TGTGCCAGCACCCTTATCGGGGGGCAGGGCGAAGCTTTCTTT. V usage is TRBV7-2 and J usage is TRBJ1-1; D possibly corresponds to TRBD1 (6 bases). Trimming pared 7 bases from V and 8 bases from J, leaving 20 bases between. This CDR3 comprises 14 residues. Per germline, CDR1 SGHTA and CDR2 FQGNSA.

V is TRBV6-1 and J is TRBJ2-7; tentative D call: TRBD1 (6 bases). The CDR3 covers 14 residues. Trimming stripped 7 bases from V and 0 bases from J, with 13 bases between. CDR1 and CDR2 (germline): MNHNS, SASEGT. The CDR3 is CASTWQGSSYEQYF. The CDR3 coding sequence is TGTGCCAGCACGTGGCAGGGGAGCTCCTACGAGCAGTACTTC.

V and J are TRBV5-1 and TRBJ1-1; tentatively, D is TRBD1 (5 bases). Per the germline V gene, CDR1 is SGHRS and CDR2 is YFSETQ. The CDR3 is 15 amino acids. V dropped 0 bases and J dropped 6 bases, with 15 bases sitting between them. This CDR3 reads CASSLVQGGPPEAFF. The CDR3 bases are TGCGCCAGCAGCTTGGTCCAGGGAGGACCCCCTGAAGCTTTCTTT. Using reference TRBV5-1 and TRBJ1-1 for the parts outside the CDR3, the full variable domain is KAGVTQTPRYLIKTRGQQVTLSCSPISGHRSVSWYQQTPGQGLQFLFEYFSETQRNKGNFPGRFSGRQFSNSRSEMNVSTLELGDSALYLCASSLVQGGPPEAFFGQGTRLTVV.

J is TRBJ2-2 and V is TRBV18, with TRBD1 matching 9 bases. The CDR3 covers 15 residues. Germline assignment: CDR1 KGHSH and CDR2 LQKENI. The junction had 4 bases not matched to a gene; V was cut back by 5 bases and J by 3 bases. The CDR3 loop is CASSSWTGDTGELFF. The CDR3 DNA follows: TGTGCCAGCTCATCCTGGACAGGGGACACCGGGGAGCTGTTTTTT.

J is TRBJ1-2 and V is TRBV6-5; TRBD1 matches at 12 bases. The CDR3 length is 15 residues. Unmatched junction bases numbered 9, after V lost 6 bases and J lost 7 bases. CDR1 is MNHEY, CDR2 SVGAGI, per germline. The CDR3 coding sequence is TGTGCCAGCAGCCAAGGCCGGGACAGGGGGCTTGGCTACACCTTC. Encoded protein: CASSQGRDRGLGYTF.

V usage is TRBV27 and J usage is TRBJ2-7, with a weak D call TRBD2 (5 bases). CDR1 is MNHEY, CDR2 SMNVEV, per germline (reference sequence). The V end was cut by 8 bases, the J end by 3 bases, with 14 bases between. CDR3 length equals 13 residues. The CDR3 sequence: CASRREGIYEQYF. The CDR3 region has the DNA TGTGCCAGCCGAAGAGAGGGTATCTACGAGCAGTACTTC.

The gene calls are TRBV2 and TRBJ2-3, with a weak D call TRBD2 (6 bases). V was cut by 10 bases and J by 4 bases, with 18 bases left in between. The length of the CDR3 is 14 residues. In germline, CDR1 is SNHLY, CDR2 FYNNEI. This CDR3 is CANEAGRAADTQYF. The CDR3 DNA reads TGTGCCAACGAAGCGGGCCGGGCCGCAGATACGCAGTATTTT. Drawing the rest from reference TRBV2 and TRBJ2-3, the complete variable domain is EPEVTQTPSHQVTQMGQEVILRCVPISNHLYFYWYRQILGQKVEFLVSFYNNEISEKSEIFDDQFSVERPDGSNFTLKIRSTKLEDSAMYFCANEAGRAADTQYFGPGTRLTVL.

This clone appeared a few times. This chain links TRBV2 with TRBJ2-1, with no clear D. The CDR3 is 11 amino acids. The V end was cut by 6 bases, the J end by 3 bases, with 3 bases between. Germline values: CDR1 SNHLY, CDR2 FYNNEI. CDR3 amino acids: CASSSYNEQFF. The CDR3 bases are TGTGCCAGCAGCAGCTACAATGAGCAGTTCTTC.

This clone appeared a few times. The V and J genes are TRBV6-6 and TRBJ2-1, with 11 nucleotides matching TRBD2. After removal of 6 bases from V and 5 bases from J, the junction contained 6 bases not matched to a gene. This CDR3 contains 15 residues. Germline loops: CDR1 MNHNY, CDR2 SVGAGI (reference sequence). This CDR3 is CASRPLAGGHNEQFF. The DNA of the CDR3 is TGTGCCAGCAGACCCCTAGCGGGGGGTCACAATGAGCAGTTCTTC.

The CDR3: CASSLFGGSVNEQFF. In nucleotides, the CDR3 is TGTGCCAGCAGTTTGTTCGGCGGGAGCGTGAATGAGCAGTTCTTC. V gene TRBV28 combines with J gene TRBJ2-1; TRBD2 matches at 7 bases. V gave up 3 bases and J gave up 7 bases; unmatched junction bases: 9. Per germline, CDR1 MDHEN and CDR2 SYDVKM. The CDR3 covers 15 residues.

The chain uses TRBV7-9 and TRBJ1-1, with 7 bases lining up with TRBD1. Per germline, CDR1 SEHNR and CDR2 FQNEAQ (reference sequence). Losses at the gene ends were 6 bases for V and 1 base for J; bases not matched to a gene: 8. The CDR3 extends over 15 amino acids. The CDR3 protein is CASSPDRVGNTEAFF. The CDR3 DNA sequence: TGTGCCAGCAGTCCCGACAGGGTGGGGAACACTGAAGCTTTCTTT.

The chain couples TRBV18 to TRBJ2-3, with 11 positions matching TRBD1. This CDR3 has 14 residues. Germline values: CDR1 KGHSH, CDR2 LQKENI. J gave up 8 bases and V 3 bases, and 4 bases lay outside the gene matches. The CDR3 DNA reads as TGTGCCAGCTCACCGGACAGGGGGCACGGTACGCAGTATTTT. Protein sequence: CASSPDRGHGTQYF.